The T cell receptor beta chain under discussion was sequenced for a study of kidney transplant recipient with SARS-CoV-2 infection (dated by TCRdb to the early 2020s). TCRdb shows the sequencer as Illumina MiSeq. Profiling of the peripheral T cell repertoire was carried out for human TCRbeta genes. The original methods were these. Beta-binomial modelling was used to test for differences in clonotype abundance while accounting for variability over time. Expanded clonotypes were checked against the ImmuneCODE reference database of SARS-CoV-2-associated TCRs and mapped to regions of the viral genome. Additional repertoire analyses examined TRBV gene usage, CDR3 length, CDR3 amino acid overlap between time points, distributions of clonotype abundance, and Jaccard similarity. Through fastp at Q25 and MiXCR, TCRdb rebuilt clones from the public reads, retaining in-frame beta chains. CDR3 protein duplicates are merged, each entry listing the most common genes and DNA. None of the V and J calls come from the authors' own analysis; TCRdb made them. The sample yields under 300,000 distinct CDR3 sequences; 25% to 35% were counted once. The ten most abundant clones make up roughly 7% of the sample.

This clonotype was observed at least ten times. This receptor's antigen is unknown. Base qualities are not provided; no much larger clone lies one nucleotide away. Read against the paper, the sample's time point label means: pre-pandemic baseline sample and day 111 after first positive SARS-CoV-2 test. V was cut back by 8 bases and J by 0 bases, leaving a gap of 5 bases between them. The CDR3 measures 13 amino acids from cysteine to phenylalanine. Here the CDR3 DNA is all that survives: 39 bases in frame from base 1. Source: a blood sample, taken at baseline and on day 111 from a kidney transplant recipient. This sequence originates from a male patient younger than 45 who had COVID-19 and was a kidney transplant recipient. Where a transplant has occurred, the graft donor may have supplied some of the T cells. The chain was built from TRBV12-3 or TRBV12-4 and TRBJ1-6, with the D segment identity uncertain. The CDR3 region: CASGSSYNSPLHF. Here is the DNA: TGTGCCAGCGGAAGCTCCTATAATTCACCCCTCCACTTT.